These T cell receptor beta chains were read from a single sample in a study of human T cells and chemical hapten exposure. TCRdb recomputed calls from the RACE reads with MiXCR, one row per CDR3 protein. The table has fewer than 95,000 distinct CDR3 sequences, over 9.5% seen once. Sequences were derived from whole blood, sampled in connection with sensitization to the hapten diphenylcyclopropenone (DPC). The receptors come from a middle-aged man with alopecia areata. Some clones in this sample may be carry-over from other donors' samples. CDR3s include the opening cysteine and the closing phenylalanine or tryptophan. Each record gives: CDR3 protein, CDR3 DNA, clone size, D gene, J gene, V gene. A D gene is named only where the DNA matches it firmly. Clone size is given for some rows only: seen once, a few or many times, or a class if the clone is expanded.

CDR3aa: CSAEGGARYEQYF
CDR3nt: TGCAGCGCCGAAGGGGGTGCCCGCTACGAGCAGTACTTC
abundance: few
d_gene: .
j_gene: TRBJ2-7
v_gene: TRBV29-1

CDR3aa: CAWSVREDTEAFF
CDR3nt: TGTGCCTGGAGTGTAAGGGAAGACACTGAAGCTTTCTTT
abundance: .
d_gene: .
j_gene: TRBJ1-1
v_gene: TRBV30

CDR3aa: CASSVSGRAYNEQFF
CDR3nt: TGTGCCAGCAGCGTAAGTGGGAGGGCCTACAATGAGCAGTTCTTC
abundance: .
d_gene: TRBD2
j_gene: TRBJ2-1
v_gene: TRBV9

CDR3aa: CSVYSGTDMMWQFF
CDR3nt: TGCAGCGTTTATTCCGGGACAGACATGATGTGGCAGTTCTTC
abundance: .
d_gene: TRBD1
j_gene: TRBJ2-1
v_gene: TRBV29-1

CDR3aa: CASSLRDSSTYEQYF
CDR3nt: TGTGCCAGCAGCTTGAGGGACAGCTCGACCTACGAGCAGTACTTC
abundance: many
d_gene: TRBD1
j_gene: TRBJ2-7
v_gene: TRBV7-2

CDR3aa: CASSLASDTQYF
CDR3nt: TGCGCCAGCAGCTTGGCCTCAGATACGCAGTATTTT
abundance: few
d_gene: .
j_gene: TRBJ2-3
v_gene: TRBV5-1

CDR3aa: CASSEDRHSGNTIYF
CDR3nt: TGCGCCAGCAGCGAAGACCGGCACTCTGGAAACACCATATATTTT
abundance: few
d_gene: .
j_gene: TRBJ1-3
v_gene: TRBV5-1

CDR3aa: CSASARGWEAEAFF
CDR3nt: TGCAGTGCTAGTGCCAGGGGCTGGGAAGCTGAAGCTTTCTTT
abundance: many
d_gene: .
j_gene: TRBJ1-1
v_gene: TRBV20-1

CDR3aa: CASTTGQGNSHEQFF
CDR3nt: TGTGCCAGCACCACGGGACAGGGGAACTCGCATGAGCAGTTCTTC
abundance: .
d_gene: TRBD1
j_gene: TRBJ2-1
v_gene: TRBV6-6

CDR3aa: CASSLASKLSLTGGTEAFF
CDR3nt: TGTGCCAGCAGCTTAGCCTCAAAACTCTCCCTAACAGGCGGCACTGAAGCTTTCTTT
abundance: .
d_gene: .
j_gene: TRBJ1-1
v_gene: TRBV7-9

CDR3aa: CASSLPDRGFPNEKLFF
CDR3nt: TGTGCCAGCAGTCTACCCGACAGGGGATTCCCTAATGAAAAACTGTTTTTT
abundance: many
d_gene: TRBD1
j_gene: TRBJ1-4
v_gene: TRBV28

CDR3aa: CASSSGTRLLSYEQYF
CDR3nt: TGTGCCAGCAGTTCCGGCACGCGACTTCTCTCCTACGAGCAGTACTTC
abundance: .
d_gene: .
j_gene: TRBJ2-7
v_gene: TRBV28

CDR3aa: CASGLSGRGQGGTQYF
CDR3nt: TGTGCTAGTGGTTTGTCAGGCCGAGGACAGGGTGGGACCCAGTACTTC
abundance: .
d_gene: TRBD1
j_gene: TRBJ2-5
v_gene: TRBV12-5

CDR3aa: CASSRDSGSYEQYF
CDR3nt: TGTGCCAGCAGTCGGGATTCGGGTTCCTACGAGCAGTACTTC
abundance: .
d_gene: .
j_gene: TRBJ2-7
v_gene: TRBV27

CDR3aa: CASSPGTLLTDTQYF
CDR3nt: TGTGCCAGCAGTCCCGGGACTCTTCTAACAGATACGCAGTATTTT
abundance: few
d_gene: .
j_gene: TRBJ2-3
v_gene: TRBV3-1

CDR3aa: CAWAYTRQMNTEAFF
CDR3nt: TGTGCCTGGGCATACACTAGACAGATGAACACTGAAGCTTTCTTT
abundance: .
d_gene: .
j_gene: TRBJ1-1
v_gene: TRBV30

CDR3aa: CSVEDEWKLFF
CDR3nt: TGCAGCGTTGAAGATGAATGGAAACTGTTTTTT
abundance: .
d_gene: .
j_gene: TRBJ1-4
v_gene: TRBV29-1

CDR3aa: CSVEGFGNTIYF
CDR3nt: TGCAGCGTTGAAGGCTTTGGAAACACCATATATTTT
abundance: few
d_gene: .
j_gene: TRBJ1-3
v_gene: TRBV29-1

CDR3aa: CASSLGGSSADTQYF
CDR3nt: TGTGCCAGCAGCTTAGGCGGGAGCTCGGCAGATACGCAGTATTTT
abundance: .
d_gene: TRBD2
j_gene: TRBJ2-3
v_gene: TRBV11-3

CDR3aa: CASSLAGGEQPQHF
CDR3nt: TGTGCCAGCAGCTTAGCGGGGGGCGAGCAGCCCCAGCATTTT
abundance: many
d_gene: .
j_gene: TRBJ1-5
v_gene: TRBV7-9

CDR3aa: CASRRWSASDTQYF
CDR3nt: TGTGCCAGCAGAAGGTGGAGTGCATCAGATACGCAGTATTTT
abundance: many
d_gene: .
j_gene: TRBJ2-3
v_gene: TRBV12-3/TRBV12-4

CDR3aa: CAHAASLNQPQHF
CDR3nt: TGTGCCCATGCTGCGTCCCTCAATCAGCCCCAGCATTTT
abundance: few
d_gene: .
j_gene: TRBJ1-5
v_gene: TRBV10-3

CDR3aa: CASSLTGPNQPQHF
CDR3nt: TGCGCCAGCAGCCTGACAGGGCCGAATCAGCCCCAGCATTTT
abundance: few
d_gene: TRBD1
j_gene: TRBJ1-5
v_gene: TRBV5-1